The 2 T cell receptor beta chains listed next were all sequenced from one sample in a study of blood T cells in healthy people across ages. A J-beta primer mix and a sample-barcoded 5' primer were used in a second PCR of roughly 6 to 11 cycles. TCRdb itself ran the 5' RACE reads through MiXCR, one entry per CDR3 protein. The repertoire has around 1.5 million distinct CDR3 sequences, about 40% of them found once; the top ten carry roughly 8.2%. The sample taken for sequencing was blood. Receptors were obtained from a woman aged 18-29 years in good health.

Here the CDR3 DNA reads TGTGCCAGCAGTGATCGGTACGCCTACGAGCAGTACTTC. Translated: CASSDRYAYEQYF. The chain carries TRBV6-1 and TRBJ2-7; no firm D call. Trimming pared 3 bases from V and 2 bases from J, leaving 8 bases between. The CDR3 is 13 residues long. The germline gives CDR1 MNHNS, CDR2 SASEGT.

V gene TRBV28 combines with J gene TRBJ2-7, with 7 bases lining up with TRBD2. CDR3 length: 13 residues. CDR1 and CDR2 from the germline V gene are MDHEN and SYDVKM. V trimming: 8 bases; J trimming: 0 bases; junction bases outside the gene matches: 4. The CDR3 region is CASLAVSSYEQYF. The CDR3 DNA sequence: TGTGCCAGCCTAGCGGTTAGCTCCTACGAGCAGTACTTC.